The clone carrying this T cell receptor beta chain was observed a handful of times. Antigen specificity is unknown. These data originate in a study of T cells after yellow fever vaccination. Via MiXCR, TCRdb re-called the 5' RACE reads, giving one row per CDR3 protein. The data contain 200,000 to 300,000 distinct CDR3 sequences, over 10% of them singletons. Study-level results: Reappearance after the booster was observed for most primary-vaccination clones (roughly 97% CD4, over 70% CD8). The bulk population could contribute abundant contaminating clonotypes to FACS-sorted repertoires.

Germline lookup yields CDR1 KGHDR and CDR2 SFDVKD. Trimming stripped 5 bases from V and 2 bases from J, with 15 bases between. This CDR3 region has 17 residues. The V gene is TRBV24-1, the J gene TRBJ2-6, with D possibly being TRBD1 (5 bases). The receptor was derived from a young man who received the YFV17D yellow fever vaccine. Sequenced here: CD4+ T cells sorted from PBMCs, sampled 45 days after the yellow fever booster vaccination. CDR3 residues: CATSAPDRTPGANVLTF. In DNA form, the CDR3 reads TGTGCCACCAGTGCCCCCGACAGAACCCCTGGGGCCAACGTCCTGACTTTC.